This TCR beta chain was obtained from a study of T cell changes during pregnancy in multiple sclerosis. The germline CDR1 and CDR2 sequences are SGHVS and FQNEAQ. This CDR3 is 15 amino acids long. The trim removed 2 bases at V and 4 bases at J, leaving 7 bases unmatched. Data came from immunoSEQ multiplex PCR; TCRdb stores just in-frame clones and leaves some out. The profile shows roughly 40,000 clones, 80% to 95% of them singletons. The source was CD4+ T cells from peripheral blood mononuclear cells, collected in the second trimester of pregnancy. The V call is TRBV7-8, the J call TRBJ2-5; 7 bases fit TRBD2. The TCR originated in a female donor in good health, enrolled as a control in a pregnancy study. This CDR3 is CASSLRTRSGETQYF. In DNA, the CDR3 is TGTGCCAGCAGCTTAAGGACTAGGTCGGGAGAGACCCAGTACTTC.